This TCR beta chain was sequenced for a study of patients and donors after allogeneic stem cell transplantation. CDR1 is SNHLY and CDR2 is FYNNEI in the germline V gene. The length of the CDR3 is 15 residues. The V end was cut by 6 bases, the J end by 4 bases, with 15 bases between. TCRdb redid the calling of the RT-PCR reads with MiXCR, one entry per CDR3 protein. Of tens of thousands of distinct CDR3 sequences listed, around 40% are singletons. The V call is TRBV2, the J call TRBJ1-4; no clear D. Sequenced material: blood, either unsorted or a sorted T cell fraction (not recorded which). The source of this sequence is a human donor who was either an allogeneic HSCT recipient or a stem cell or donor lymphocyte infusion donor (not recorded which). It is not recorded whose cells these are; they may come from a transplant donor. The CDR3 sequence: CASRVRRQNNEKLFF. In DNA form, the CDR3 reads TGTGCCAGCAGGGTGCGCAGGCAAAATAATGAAAAACTGTTTTTT. The whole variable domain, remainder taken from reference TRBV2 and TRBJ1-4, is EPEVTQTPSHQVTQMGQEVILRCVPISNHLYFYWYRQILGQKVEFLVSFYNNEISEKSEIFDDQFSVERPDGSNFTLKIRSTKLEDSAMYFCASRVRRQNNEKLFFGSGTQLSVL.